The rows below give T cell receptor beta chains drawn from one sample of a study of somatic mutations in cytotoxic T cells in rheumatoid arthritis. This table comes from immunoSEQ multiplex PCR, and its TCRdb copy is limited to in-frame clones, with some not included. This table holds approximately 15,000 clones, over 75% found once. Sequenced material: CD8+ T cells sorted from blood. These receptor sequences come from an adult with rheumatoid arthritis. Each CDR3 is given with its conserved first and last residue.

CDR3 protein: CASSLAGGSYNEQFF
J gene: TRBJ2-1
V gene: TRBV4-1

CDR3 protein: CASSPLGRDRVYEQYF
J gene: TRBJ2-7
V gene: TRBV11-1

CDR3 protein: CASSPGTGDGDTQYF
J gene: TRBJ2-3
V gene: TRBV11-3

CDR3 protein: CASSFGGGFVDTEAFF
J gene: TRBJ1-1
V gene: TRBV6-4

CDR3 protein: CASSPPAPNRGRQNTEAFF
J gene: TRBJ1-1
V gene: TRBV2

CDR3 protein: CASSSLTGAFF
J gene: TRBJ1-1
V gene: TRBV27

CDR3 protein: CASSPVTSGGPAQYF
J gene: TRBJ2-3
V gene: TRBV7-9

CDR3 protein: CASSFPGQSIDEQFF
J gene: TRBJ2-1
V gene: TRBV7-6

CDR3 protein: CAISIQPEGPNQPQHF
J gene: TRBJ1-5
V gene: TRBV10-3

CDR3 protein: CASSRGDGYTF
J gene: TRBJ1-2
V gene: TRBV25-1

CDR3 protein: CASKRTGGLQKLFF
J gene: TRBJ1-4
V gene: TRBV28

CDR3 protein: CASMGRKETQYF
J gene: TRBJ2-5
V gene: TRBV6-1

CDR3 protein: CAISEGLEGFEQFF
J gene: TRBJ2-1
V gene: TRBV10-3

CDR3 protein: CASIVGNTIYF
J gene: TRBJ1-3
V gene: TRBV6-5

CDR3 protein: CASSFAANTEAFF
J gene: TRBJ1-1
V gene: TRBV5-1

CDR3 protein: CASSSPSWEAGANVLTF
J gene: TRBJ2-6
V gene: TRBV7-9

CDR3 protein: CASSPRVGPNEQFF
J gene: TRBJ2-1
V gene: TRBV4-1

CDR3 protein: CASTLSGGRTDTQYF
J gene: TRBJ2-3
V gene: TRBV6-5

CDR3 protein: CASKPGGALYTF
J gene: TRBJ1-2
V gene: TRBV28

CDR3 protein: CASSQESSYQPQHF
J gene: TRBJ1-5
V gene: TRBV4-1

CDR3 protein: CASSLGTYNEQFF
J gene: TRBJ2-1
V gene: TRBV7-9

CDR3 protein: CASSEDITQTGELFF
J gene: TRBJ2-2
V gene: TRBV6-1

CDR3 protein: CAISVETSGGAIHNEQFF
J gene: TRBJ2-1
V gene: TRBV10-3

CDR3 protein: CASSAYWGYTF
J gene: TRBJ1-2
V gene: TRBV9

CDR3 protein: CATSRAVGSYQPQHF
J gene: TRBJ1-5
V gene: TRBV15

CDR3 protein: CATSMEGGWPYNEQFF
J gene: TRBJ2-1
V gene: TRBV15

CDR3 protein: CASSSGFLLPTNEKLFF
J gene: TRBJ1-4
V gene: TRBV28

CDR3 protein: CASSPNSADTQYF
J gene: TRBJ2-3
V gene: TRBV7-3

CDR3 protein: CASTPPGHGSEQYF
J gene: TRBJ2-7
V gene: TRBV7-9

CDR3 protein: CASSPRDRGTGAKNIQYF
J gene: TRBJ2-4
V gene: TRBV2

CDR3 protein: CASSLGQGAFGETQYF
J gene: TRBJ2-5
V gene: TRBV7-9

CDR3 protein: CASREVAYEQYF
J gene: TRBJ2-7
V gene: TRBV2

CDR3 protein: CSVEDPRGLNYGYTF
J gene: TRBJ1-2
V gene: TRBV29-1

CDR3 protein: CASSGSGTAAFF
J gene: TRBJ1-1
V gene: TRBV27

CDR3 protein: CASSLLRWGQVAYNEQFF
J gene: TRBJ2-1
V gene: TRBV27

CDR3 protein: CASSLVAGSHEQYF
J gene: TRBJ2-7
V gene: TRBV7-2

CDR3 protein: CSALTGREEKLFF
J gene: TRBJ1-4
V gene: TRBV29-1

CDR3 protein: CASGWDRGNYGYTF
J gene: TRBJ1-2
V gene: TRBV2

CDR3 protein: CASSNRGGVRGYTF
J gene: TRBJ1-2
V gene: TRBV28

CDR3 protein: CASSSLQGGETQYF
J gene: TRBJ2-5
V gene: TRBV5-1

CDR3 protein: CASKAGSGGQETQYF
J gene: TRBJ2-5
V gene: TRBV2

CDR3 protein: CASSFGWGKEAFF
J gene: TRBJ1-1
V gene: TRBV28

CDR3 protein: CASSVGPVLYGYTF
J gene: TRBJ1-2
V gene: TRBV9

CDR3 protein: CASSQGGVQLSDEQFF
J gene: TRBJ2-1
V gene: TRBV7-9

CDR3 protein: CASSLSAEAFF
J gene: TRBJ1-1
V gene: TRBV7-9

CDR3 protein: CASSLGTSVPDTQYF
J gene: TRBJ2-3
V gene: TRBV7-2

CDR3 protein: CASSLAGSDYEQYF
J gene: TRBJ2-7
V gene: TRBV19